A selection of T cell receptor beta chains follows, all from one sample in a study of OX40 agonist ivuxolimab in advanced cancers. Sequenced by immunoSEQ multiplex PCR; TCRdb stores in-frame clones only, minus some. Of 70,000 to 95,000 clones in the sample, 70% to 90% were seen once. This specimen was CD4+ or CD8+ T cells sorted from blood, taken in a trial of the OX40 agonist ivuxolimab. The receptors originated from an adult with an advanced solid tumor such as melanoma, head and neck, liver or kidney cancer. Each CDR3 is given with its conserved first and last residue. D genes are given only for firm matches. Not every row has a clone size; where given, it reads once, few, many or a size class.

>TRBV30|NA|TRBJ1-2|16|NA
CAWSFEGRYDNEGYTF
>TRBV30|NA|TRBJ2-5|15|NA
CAWRPGMGEFETQYF
>TRBV7-8|NA|TRBJ1-1|13|NA
CASSLVPNTEAFF
>TRBV6-1|NA|TRBJ2-1|12|NA
CASSSSRYEQFF
>TRBV6-4|NA|TRBJ2-6|16|NA
CASSEGGPSGANVLTF
>TRBV2|NA|TRBJ2-3|12|few
CASSPSTDTQYF
>TRBV6-6|TRBD1|TRBJ2-1|16|NA
CASSRGTGLGYNEQFF
>TRBV6-4|TRBD1|TRBJ1-1|14|NA
CASSPQGQGAEAFF
>TRBV20-1|NA|TRBJ1-4|10|few
CSALAEKLFF
>TRBV4-1|NA|TRBJ2-1|17|NA
CASSQGEGRTPLNEQFF
>TRBV5-1|NA|TRBJ1-1|13|NA
CASSVTGNTEAFF
>TRBV2|NA|TRBJ2-5|12|NA
CASSQIQETQYF
>TRBV2|TRBD2|TRBJ2-7|14|NA
CASSWAGGPHEQYF
>TRBV2|NA|TRBJ2-7|13|NA
CASRSDTPHEQYF
>TRBV19|TRBD2|TRBJ2-3|15|few
CASSIGAGEADTQYF
>TRBV27|TRBD1|TRBJ2-7|13|NA
CASSWDSRYEQYF